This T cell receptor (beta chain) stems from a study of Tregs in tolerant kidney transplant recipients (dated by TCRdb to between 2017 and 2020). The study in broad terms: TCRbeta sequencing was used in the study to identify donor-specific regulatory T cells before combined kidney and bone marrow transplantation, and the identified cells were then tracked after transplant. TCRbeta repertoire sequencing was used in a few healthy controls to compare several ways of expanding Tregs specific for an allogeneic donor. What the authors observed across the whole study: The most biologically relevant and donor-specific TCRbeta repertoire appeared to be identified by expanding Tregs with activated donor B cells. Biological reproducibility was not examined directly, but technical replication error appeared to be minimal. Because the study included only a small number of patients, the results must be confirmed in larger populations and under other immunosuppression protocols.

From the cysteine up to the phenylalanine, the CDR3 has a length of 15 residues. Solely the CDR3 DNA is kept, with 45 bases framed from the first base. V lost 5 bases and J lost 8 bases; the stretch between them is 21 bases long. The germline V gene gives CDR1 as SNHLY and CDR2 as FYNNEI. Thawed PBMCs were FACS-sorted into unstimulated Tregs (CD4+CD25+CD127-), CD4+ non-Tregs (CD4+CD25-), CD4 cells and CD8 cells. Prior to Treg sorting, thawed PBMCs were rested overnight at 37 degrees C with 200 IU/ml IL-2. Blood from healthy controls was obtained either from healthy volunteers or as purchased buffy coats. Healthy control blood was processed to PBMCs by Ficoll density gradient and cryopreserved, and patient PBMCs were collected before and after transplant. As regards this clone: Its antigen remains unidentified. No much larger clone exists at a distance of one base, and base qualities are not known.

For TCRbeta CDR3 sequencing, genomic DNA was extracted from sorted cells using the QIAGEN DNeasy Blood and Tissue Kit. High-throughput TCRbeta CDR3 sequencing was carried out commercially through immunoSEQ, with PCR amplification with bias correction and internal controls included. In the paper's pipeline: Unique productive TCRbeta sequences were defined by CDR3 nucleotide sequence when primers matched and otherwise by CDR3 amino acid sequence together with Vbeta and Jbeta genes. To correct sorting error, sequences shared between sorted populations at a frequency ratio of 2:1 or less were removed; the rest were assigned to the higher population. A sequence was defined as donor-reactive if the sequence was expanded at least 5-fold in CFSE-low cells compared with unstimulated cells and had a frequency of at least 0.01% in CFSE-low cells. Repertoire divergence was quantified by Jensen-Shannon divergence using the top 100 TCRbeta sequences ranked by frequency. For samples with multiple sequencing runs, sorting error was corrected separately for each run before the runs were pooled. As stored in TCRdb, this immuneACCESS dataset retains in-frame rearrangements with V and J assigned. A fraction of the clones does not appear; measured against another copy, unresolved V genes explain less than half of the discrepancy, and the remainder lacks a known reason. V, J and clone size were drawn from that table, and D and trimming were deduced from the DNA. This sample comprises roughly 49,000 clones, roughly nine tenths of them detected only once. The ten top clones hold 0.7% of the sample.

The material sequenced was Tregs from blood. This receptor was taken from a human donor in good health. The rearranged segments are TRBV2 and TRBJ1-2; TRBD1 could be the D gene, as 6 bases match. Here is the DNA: TGTGCCAGCAGTAGCTTACAAACAGGGAATAAGGGCTACACCTTC. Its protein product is CASSSLQTGNKGYTF.